Listed below are T cell receptor beta chains from one sample, sequenced in a study of T cell changes during pregnancy in multiple sclerosis. Libraries were prepared by immunoSEQ multiplex PCR; TCRdb keeps only in-frame clonotypes and omits some of them. In the table there are 40,000 to 50,000 clones, roughly 92% of which are singletons. This sample comprised CD4+ T cells from peripheral blood mononuclear cells, obtained in the second trimester of pregnancy. These receptors were obtained from a female donor in good health, enrolled as a control in a pregnancy study. Each CDR3 is given with its conserved first and last residue. Fields, in order: D gene, clone size, J gene, V gene, CDR3 DNA, CDR3 protein. A D gene is named only where the DNA matches it firmly. Clone size is not always given. Where it is, it says once, few, many or a class for expanded clones.

D: .; size: once; J: TRBJ1-1; V: TRBV7-9; DNA: TGTGCCAGCAGCTTAGGGCGGAGTGTAGGTTCTGAAGCTTTCTTT; CDR3: CASSLGRSVGSEAFF
D: .; size: .; J: TRBJ1-6; V: TRBV5-1; DNA: TGCGCCAGCAGCTTACAAGACAGGACGGGGTCACCCCTCCACTTT; CDR3: CASSLQDRTGSPLHF
D: TRBD1; size: .; J: TRBJ1-1; V: TRBV7-2; DNA: TGTGCCAGCAGCGCATCAACAGGGGTTGGAGCTTTCTTT; CDR3: CASSASTGVGAFF
D: .; size: .; J: TRBJ2-6; V: TRBV5-6; DNA: TGTGCCAGCAGCCCCCTTTCTGGGGCCAACGTCCTGACTTTC; CDR3: CASSPLSGANVLTF
D: .; size: .; J: TRBJ1-4; V: TRBV7-9; DNA: TGTGCCAGCCGGGGGGGTGCAACTAATGAAAAACTGTTTTTT; CDR3: CASRGGATNEKLFF
D: TRBD1; size: .; J: TRBJ2-5; V: TRBV5-1; DNA: TGCGCCAGCAGCCGGGCCGAGACAGGGACGAAGACCCAGTACTTC; CDR3: CASSRAETGTKTQYF
D: .; size: few; J: TRBJ1-1; V: TRBV2; DNA: TGTGCCAGCGATATATGGGGCGAGGGGGTGAACACTGAAGCTTTCTTT; CDR3: CASDIWGEGVNTEAFF
D: TRBD1; size: .; J: TRBJ2-3; V: TRBV7-2; DNA: TGTGCCAGCAGCTTAACAGGGGGCGTGGGTGGGGATACGCAGTATTTT; CDR3: CASSLTGGVGGDTQYF
D: TRBD1; size: .; J: TRBJ1-6; V: TRBV6-5; DNA: TGTGCCAGCAGTTACAAGGGGGCCCTGAATAATTCACCCCTCCACTTT; CDR3: CASSYKGALNNSPLHF
D: .; size: .; J: TRBJ2-7; V: TRBV4-3; DNA: TGCGCCAGCAGCCGGCTACAGGGAAATTTATACGAGCAGTACTTC; CDR3: CASSRLQGNLYEQYF
D: TRBD1; size: .; J: TRBJ2-7; V: TRBV7-2; DNA: TGTGCCAGCAGCTTCGACAGGGAAAAAGTATACGAGCAGTACTTC; CDR3: CASSFDREKVYEQYF
D: .; size: .; J: TRBJ1-2; V: TRBV6-5; DNA: TGTGCCAGCAGGTTCCTTTATGGCTACACCTTC; CDR3: CASRFLYGYTF
D: .; size: .; J: TRBJ2-7; V: TRBV7-6; DNA: TGTGCCAGCAGCTTAGCGACGGGTAGGTTCGACGAGCAGTACTTC; CDR3: CASSLATGRFDEQYF
D: .; size: .; J: TRBJ1-4; V: TRBV7-2; DNA: TGTGCCAGCAGCTTGGCCCCGGGGGGTAATCGGGAAAAACTGTTTTTT; CDR3: CASSLAPGGNREKLFF
D: TRBD1; size: few; J: TRBJ1-5; V: TRBV7-9; DNA: TGTGCCAGCAGCTTAGGGGGACAGGGCAATCAGCCCCAGCATTTT; CDR3: CASSLGGQGNQPQHF
D: TRBD1; size: .; J: TRBJ1-3; V: TRBV7-2; DNA: TGTGCCAGCAGCCCAGGGGGAGGAAACACCATATATTTT; CDR3: CASSPGGGNTIYF
D: TRBD2; size: .; J: TRBJ2-3; V: TRBV5-4; DNA: TGTGCCAGCAGCGCGGAATCCGGGACTAGCTTAGATACGCAGTATTTT; CDR3: CASSAESGTSLDTQYF
D: TRBD1; size: .; J: TRBJ1-2; V: TRBV7-9; DNA: TGTGCCAGCAGCCCAGGGACAGCGGTCGGGTATGGCTACACCTTC; CDR3: CASSPGTAVGYGYTF
D: .; size: .; J: TRBJ1-1; V: TRBV13; DNA: TGTGCCAGCAGTAAACAGGGTGCTGAAGCTTTCTTT; CDR3: CASSKQGAEAFF
D: .; size: .; J: TRBJ1-4; V: TRBV11-3; DNA: TGTGCCAGCCGGGACACCCAAGAGGAAAAACTGTTTTTT; CDR3: CASRDTQEEKLFF
D: .; size: .; J: TRBJ2-1; V: TRBV7-8; DNA: TGTGCCAGCAGCTTAGTAGCGTGGTCCTACAATGAGCAGTTCTTC; CDR3: CASSLVAWSYNEQFF
D: TRBD1; size: .; J: TRBJ2-2; V: TRBV7-9; DNA: TGTGCCAGCAGCCGGACAGGGAACACCGGGGAGCTGTTTTTT; CDR3: CASSRTGNTGELFF
D: .; size: .; J: TRBJ2-7; V: TRBV30; DNA: TGTGCCTGGAGGGGGGGTAAGTTGGGCGGACTTAGGACTACCTACGAGCAGTACTTC; CDR3: CAWRGGKLGGLRTTYEQYF
D: .; size: .; J: TRBJ1-2; V: TRBV27; DNA: TGTGCCACCCGCTCCAACTATGGCTACACCTTT; CDR3: CATRSNYGYTF
D: .; size: once; J: TRBJ1-1; V: TRBV11-2; DNA: TGTGCCAGCAGCTTTGGGAGGGGCACTGAAGCTTTCTTT; CDR3: CASSFGRGTEAFF
D: .; size: .; J: TRBJ1-3; V: TRBV7-2; DNA: TGTGCCAGCAGCCCTTTGGGAACAGGTCGCTCTGGAAACACCATATATTTT; CDR3: CASSPLGTGRSGNTIYF
D: .; size: .; J: TRBJ1-3; V: TRBV6-6; DNA: TGTGCCAGCAACTACGACGGTGGAAACACCATATATTTT; CDR3: CASNYDGGNTIYF
D: TRBD1; size: .; J: TRBJ1-4; V: TRBV9; DNA: TGTGCCAGCAGCGTAGGACAGGGGAATGAAAAACTGTTTTTT; CDR3: CASSVGQGNEKLFF